These 19 T cell receptor beta chains were all obtained from the same sample, sequenced in a study of immune evolution from preneoplasia to lung adenocarcinoma. Assay used: immunoSEQ multiplex PCR; TCRdb lists only in-frame clones, some missing. The repertoire consists of 23,000 or so clones, with over 70% occurring once and the leading ten covering roughly 5.3%. Sample: FFPE invasive lung adenocarcinoma tissue. The receptor source for this set is a person aged 55 to 75 with lung adenocarcinoma.

The sample holds one count of this clone. CDR3: CASSFWGMGHSNQPQHF. The CDR3 DNA reads TGTGCCAGCAGCTTTTGGGGGATGGGGCATAGCAATCAGCCCCAGCATTTT. V and J are TRBV5-8 and TRBJ1-5, with a possible D match to TRBD1 (5 bases). CDR1 and CDR2 (germline): SGHTS, YDEGEE. This CDR3 contains 17 residues. V gave up 2 bases and J gave up 0 bases, with 15 bases separating them.

This clone occurred a few times. The chain links TRBV5-5 to TRBJ2-2; 8 bases are a match to TRBD2. The CDR3 runs to 17 residues. V lost 4 bases and J lost 3; bases outside the gene matches: 11. From germline, CDR1 is SGHKS and CDR2 YYEKEE (reference sequence). CDR3 region: CASSLRHGGADTGELFF. The DNA for the CDR3 is TGTGCCAGCAGCCTAAGGCACGGGGGGGCCGACACCGGGGAGCTGTTTTTT.

In regard to this clone: One end of the junction is discordant with germline, which a read error may explain. J is TRBJ2-7 and V is TRBV7-2; 9 bases agree with TRBD1. The CDR3 has 17 amino acids. CDR1 and CDR2 from the germline V gene are SGHTA and FQGNSA. The DNA for the CDR3 is TGTGCCAGCAGCATAGCCGGGACAGGGAGCGGAATAAACGAGCAGTACTTC. It yields the protein CASSIAGTGSGINEQYF. The entire variable domain, with the rest obtained from reference TRBV7-2 and TRBJ2-7, is as follows: GAGVSQSPSNKVTEKGKDVELRCDPISGHTALYWYRQSLGQGLEFLIYFQGNSAPDKSGLPSDRFSAERTGGSVSTLTIQRTQQEDSAVYLCASSIAGTGSGINEQYFGPGTRLTVT.

The chain carries TRBV5-1 and TRBJ1-4; D remains ambiguous. CDR3 length: 14 residues. Germline V CDR1 and CDR2: SGHRS, YFSETQ. The germline V and J ends were trimmed by 5 bases and 0 bases, with 8 bases remaining between them. The CDR3 here is CASRLTPTNEKLFF. As DNA, the CDR3 is TGCGCCAGCAGACTGACACCAACTAATGAAAAACTGTTTTTT.

The rearrangement uses TRBV5-1 and TRBJ2-3, with D unresolved. V lost 4 bases and J lost 0, with 12 bases in between. The CDR3 has 15 amino acids. Per germline, CDR1 SGHRS and CDR2 YFSETQ. The CDR3 loop reads CASSESGRSTDTQYF. CDR3 bases: TGCGCCAGCAGCGAGTCCGGCAGGAGCACAGATACGCAGTATTTT.

The CDR3 bases are TGCAGCGGAGCAGCCGGGGGGGTAGGAGAGACCCAGTACTTC. This codes for CSGAAGGVGETQYF. This sequence joins TRBV29-1 and TRBJ2-5, with 8 bases fitting TRBD2. This CDR3 contains 14 residues. V shed 7 bases, J shed 4 bases, and the junction held 11 bases outside the gene matches. Germline V gene data show CDR1 as SQVTM and CDR2 as ANQGSEA.

J is TRBJ2-3 and V is TRBV5-1; tentative D call: TRBD2 (5 bases). This CDR3 has 16 amino acids. The V gene lost 4 bases and the J gene lost 0 bases, with 15 bases spanning the gap. Germline V gene sequence: CDR1 SGHRS, CDR2 YFSETQ. The CDR3 here is CASSEGLDASTDTQYF. Written as DNA, the CDR3 is TGCGCCAGCAGCGAGGGCCTGGACGCTAGCACAGATACGCAGTATTTT.

This chain joins TRBV2 and TRBJ2-5; 7 positions agree with TRBD2. CDR3 length equals 13 residues. Germline CDR1 SNHLY, CDR2 FYNNEI. V shed 11 bases and J 2 bases; nucleotides not matched to a gene: 8. The CDR3 reads CASSRDYQETQYF. The CDR3 nucleotides read TGTGCCTCCAGTAGGGACTATCAAGAGACCCAGTACTTC.

The chain joins TRBV7-8 to TRBJ1-2; D may be TRBD1 (6 bases). Per germline, CDR1 SGHVS and CDR2 FQNEAQ. The CDR3 consists of 15 residues. V was shortened by 1 base and J by 4 bases, with 13 bases between the two germline ends. The CDR3 region is CASSLDPGQTYGYTF. As DNA, the CDR3 is TGTGCCAGCAGCTTAGACCCGGGACAAACCTATGGCTACACCTTC.

This clone occurred a few times. The rearrangement joins TRBV15 to TRBJ2-1; 11 positions agree with TRBD2. The CDR3 covers 14 residues. Germline loops: CDR1 LNHNV, CDR2 YYDKDF (reference sequence). J was trimmed by 7 bases and V by 5 bases; bases with no gene match: 4. This CDR3 reads CATSVSGRGNEQFF. DNA for the CDR3: TGTGCCACCAGCGTTAGCGGGAGGGGGAATGAGCAGTTCTTC.

The chain recombines TRBV30 with TRBJ2-7; D is ambiguous. V gave up 2 bases and J gave up 4 bases, with 9 bases separating them. The germline V gene has CDR1 GTSNPN and CDR2 SVGIG (reference sequence). The CDR3 is 12 residues long. The CDR3 DNA sequence: TGTGCCTGGAGTACACTCGGGTACGAGCAGTACTTC. Amino acids: CAWSTLGYEQYF.

The J gene is TRBJ1-2, the V gene TRBV27; D is unclear. The germline V gene encodes CDR1 MNHEY and CDR2 SMNVEV (reference sequence). V dropped 4 bases and J dropped 4 bases, with 16 bases sitting between them. This CDR3 spans 15 amino acids. DNA for the CDR3: TGTGCCAGCAGTTCCCGTTCCGGTTGGGGCTATGGCTACACCTTC. Translation: CASSSRSGWGYGYTF.

This chain joins TRBV9 and TRBJ2-3, with no clear D. CDR3 length equals 11 residues. CDR1 and CDR2 from the germline V gene are SGDLS and YYNGEE. Trimming stripped 5 bases from V and 1 base from J, with 2 bases between. The chain's CDR3 is CASRGTDTQYF. CDR3 DNA sequence: TGTGCCAGCAGGGGCACAGATACGCAGTATTTT.

The chain employs TRBV7-9 and TRBJ2-5; TRBD1 matches at 7 bases. Germline V lookup: CDR1 SEHNR, CDR2 FQNEAQ (reference sequence). The CDR3 covers 13 residues. V lost 2 bases to trimming and J lost 5 bases; unmatched junction nucleotides: 2. CDR3 DNA sequence: TGTGCCAGCAGCTTAACAGGGGTGGAGACCCAGTACTTC. Translating gives CASSLTGVETQYF.

The V gene is TRBV9, the J gene TRBJ2-2; no clear D gene. Per germline, CDR1 SGDLS and CDR2 YYNGEE. V lost 7 bases and J 3 bases, leaving 7 bases between the germline ends. The CDR3 length is 12 residues. For the CDR3, the DNA is TGTGCCAGCTCAACCCACACCGGGGAGCTGTTTTTT. Encoded protein: CASSTHTGELFF.

This sequence joins TRBV5-4 and TRBJ1-4, with D tentatively TRBD1 (5 bases). The CDR3 consists of 13 residues. V dropped 4 bases and J dropped 8 bases, with 12 bases sitting between them. CDR1 SGHNT and CDR2 YYREEE come from the germline V gene (reference sequence). The CDR3, as DNA: TGTGCCAGCAGCCGATGGGGGGAAGAAAAACTGTTTTTT. Translated, it gives CASSRWGEEKLFF.

There are a few counts of this clone. The chain joins TRBV7-2 to TRBJ2-1; D unclear. CDR3 length: 15 amino acids. Germline V gives CDR1 SGHTA, CDR2 FQGNSA. Trimming left V 0 bases short and J 4 bases short, with 10 bases between. The CDR3 bases are TGTGCCAGCAGCTTAGCGGTATTTATTTACAATGAGCAGTTCTTC. Translation: CASSLAVFIYNEQFF. Full variable domain (outside the CDR3, taken from reference TRBV7-2 and TRBJ2-1): GAGVSQSPSNKVTEKGKDVELRCDPISGHTALYWYRQSLGQGLEFLIYFQGNSAPDKSGLPSDRFSAERTGGSVSTLTIQRTQQEDSAVYLCASSLAVFIYNEQFFGPGTRLTVL.

V usage is TRBV28 and J usage is TRBJ1-2, with D possibly matching TRBD1 (6 bases). This CDR3 has 15 amino acids. Per the germline V gene, CDR1 is MDHEN and CDR2 is SYDVKM. Trimming shortened V by 2 bases and J by 8 bases, and 18 bases separated the two germline ends. The chain's CDR3 is CASSLPPGQTRGYTF. The DNA of the CDR3 is TGTGCCAGCAGTTTACCTCCGGGACAAACCCGCGGCTACACCTTC.

This chain uses TRBV11-2 with TRBJ1-1; 8 nucleotides agree with TRBD1. V lost 3 bases to trimming and J lost 8 bases; unmatched junction nucleotides: 5. The CDR3 is 13 amino acids. CDR1 is SGHAT and CDR2 is FQNNGV in the germline V gene. The CDR3 protein is CASSFRAGGEAFF. The CDR3 DNA reads TGTGCCAGCAGCTTCCGGGCAGGGGGCGAAGCTTTCTTT.